Below are 10 T cell receptor beta chains sequenced from a single sample in a study of blood T cell repertoires in COVID-19. Clones were sequenced by immunoSEQ multiplex PCR, and TCRdb holds only the in-frame ones, with some missing. The sample has under 350,000 clones; roughly 85% are singletons. What was sequenced was peripheral blood. These receptors were obtained from a woman between 50 and 59 years old who had recovered from COVID-19.

This clone appeared a few times. Other DNA sequences in this sample translate to the same CDR3. J is TRBJ2-3 and V is TRBV11-2; D gene uncertain. Germline lookup yields CDR1 SGHAT and CDR2 FQNNGV. Between the trimmed V and J ends, which lost 5 bases and 3 bases, there was a span of 3 bases. There are 11 residues in the CDR3. DNA of the CDR3: TGTGCCAGCAGCCATACAGATACGCAGTATTTT. The encoded protein is CASSHTDTQYF.

The V and J genes are TRBV19 and TRBJ2-1; 8 nucleotides line up with TRBD2. The CDR3 length is 17 residues. J lost 2 bases, V lost 3 bases, and 9 bases had no gene match. The germline CDR1 and CDR2 sequences are LNHDA and SQIVND (reference sequence). Here the CDR3 reads CASSIGAIAGTYNEQFF. The CDR3 DNA sequence: TGTGCCAGTAGTATTGGGGCGATAGCGGGGACCTACAATGAGCAGTTCTTC. Based on the CDR3 plus reference TRBV19 and TRBJ2-1, the full variable domain is DGGITQSPKYLFRKEGQNVTLSCEQNLNHDAMYWYRQDPGQGLRLIYYSQIVNDFQKGDIAEGYSVSREKKESFPLTVTSAQKNPTAFYLCASSIGAIAGTYNEQFFGPGTRLTVL.

The CDR3 loop is CTSSQADRLMDTGELFF. CDR3 sequence (DNA): TGCACCAGCAGCCAAGCGGACAGGTTGATGGATACCGGGGAGCTGTTTTTT. The rearrangement joins TRBV1 to TRBJ2-2; TRBD1, the table's D call, was not compared with the DNA. TRBV1 is designated a pseudogene. The CDR3 loop spans 17 amino acids.

This sequence joins TRBV3-1 (or the pseudogene TRBV3-2) and TRBJ2-3, with a possible D match to TRBD2 (9 bases). The germline V gene encodes CDR1 LGHDT and CDR2 YNNKEL (reference sequence). The CDR3 has 19 residues. V dropped 3 bases and J dropped 4 bases, with 26 bases sitting between them. The CDR3 is CASSHPQGARGGGADTQYF. CDR3 DNA sequence: TGTGCCAGCAGCCATCCCCAGGGGGCGCGGGGGGGCGGCGCAGATACGCAGTATTTT.

This chain connects TRBV3-1 (or the pseudogene TRBV3-2) to TRBJ1-2; 8 nucleotides match TRBD1. The germline V gene has CDR1 LGHDT and CDR2 YNNKEL (reference sequence). The CDR3 spans 15 residues. The junction had 8 bases not matched to a gene; V was cut back by 0 bases and J by 8 bases. The CDR3 DNA follows: TGTGCCAGCAGCCAAGAGATACAGGGGGTAAAGGGCTACACCTTC. Translating it yields CASSQEIQGVKGYTF.

There are a few counts of this clone. J is TRBJ2-7 and V is TRBV6-2 or TRBV6-3, with 8 positions matching TRBD1. The length of the CDR3 is 13 residues. The junction had 2 bases not matched to a gene; V was cut back by 2 bases and J by 5 bases. The V gene's germline CDR1 is MNHEY and CDR2 SVGEGT. The CDR3, as DNA: TGTGCCAGCAGTTACAAGGACAGGGACGAGCAGTACTTC. This translates into CASSYKDRDEQYF.

The chain employs TRBV5-1 and TRBJ2-1; D not resolved. This CDR3 region has 17 residues. Germline V CDR1 and CDR2: SGHRS, YFSETQ. Trimming pared 4 bases from V and 2 bases from J, leaving 19 bases between. The CDR3 is CASSPSLAFTTYNEQFF. As DNA, the CDR3 is TGCGCCAGCAGCCCGAGTCTGGCGTTCACTACCTACAATGAGCAGTTCTTC.

The J gene is TRBJ1-1, the V gene TRBV12-3 or TRBV12-4, with D possibly TRBD1 on 5 matching bases. Trimming stripped 2 bases from V and 5 bases from J, with 9 bases between. This CDR3 spans 13 amino acids. The CDR3 nucleotides are TGTGCCAGCAGTTTAAATGCAGGGACTGAAGCTTTCTTT. It encodes CASSLNAGTEAFF.

The chain joins TRBV9 to TRBJ2-2, with 8 bases that match TRBD2. This CDR3 region has 15 residues. V was pared by 4 bases and J by 4 bases, with 6 bases of the junction left unmatched. The germline gives CDR1 SGDLS, CDR2 YYNGEE. The CDR3 DNA is TGTGCCAGCAGCTTGGGACTAGGCCTCACCGGGGAGCTGTTTTTT. It encodes CASSLGLGLTGELFF. Complete variable domain (other parts from reference TRBV9 and TRBJ2-2): DSGVTQTPKHLITATGQRVTLRCSPRSGDLSVYWYQQSLDQGLQFLIQYYNGEERAKGNILERFSAQQFPDLHSELNLSSLELGDSALYFCASSLGLGLTGELFFGEGSRLTVL.

J is TRBJ1-5 and V is TRBV7-9, with 7 bases lining up with TRBD1. V lost 2 bases, J lost 4 bases, and 8 bases stayed unmatched. This CDR3 comprises 16 residues. Germline CDR1 reads SEHNR; CDR2 reads FQNEAQ (reference sequence). In DNA form, the CDR3 reads TGTGCCAGCAGCTTACGGAAAGGGACAGAGAATCAGCCCCAGCATTTT. Translated: CASSLRKGTENQPQHF.